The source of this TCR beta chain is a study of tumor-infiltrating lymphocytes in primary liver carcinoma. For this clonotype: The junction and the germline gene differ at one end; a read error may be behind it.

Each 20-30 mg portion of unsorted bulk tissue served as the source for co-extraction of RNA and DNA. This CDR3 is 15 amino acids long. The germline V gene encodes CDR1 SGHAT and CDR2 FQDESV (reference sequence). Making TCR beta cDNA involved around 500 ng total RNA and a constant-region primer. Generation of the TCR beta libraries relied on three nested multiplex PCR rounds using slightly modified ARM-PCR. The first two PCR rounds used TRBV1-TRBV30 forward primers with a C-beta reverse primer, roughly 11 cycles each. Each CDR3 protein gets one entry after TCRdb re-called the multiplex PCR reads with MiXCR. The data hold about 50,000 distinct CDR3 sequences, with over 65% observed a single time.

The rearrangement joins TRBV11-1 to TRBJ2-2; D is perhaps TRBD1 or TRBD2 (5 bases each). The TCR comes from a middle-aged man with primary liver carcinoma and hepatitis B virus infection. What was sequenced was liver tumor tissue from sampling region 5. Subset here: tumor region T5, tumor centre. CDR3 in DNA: TGTGCCAGCAGCTATACAGGACCTTTCTCCGGGATGCTGTTTTTC. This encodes CASSYTGPFSGMLFF.